In this sample, the clone carrying this TCR beta chain turned up many times. Its target is unknown. This entry comes from a study of regulatory T cells in long-lasting Graves disease. Study-wide findings and caveats: Persistent patients shared more public clonotypes (2,741) than newly diagnosed patients (about 1,000). TRBV28, TRBJ1-2 and TRBJ2-5 were segments that persistent disease favored.

Time point defined: newly diagnosed GD, antithyroid drugs for less than 3 months. Extracted RNA from PBMCs served as the source of the TCR library. The germline V gene encodes CDR1 MNHEY and CDR2 SVGEGT. V lost 4 bases and J lost 4; bases outside the gene matches: 6. The CDR3 covers 14 residues. CDR3-region Arm-PCR and iRepertoire HTBI primers produced the TCR beta libraries. Via MiXCR, TCRdb re-called the multiplex PCR reads, giving one row per CDR3 protein. The sample lists approximately 400,000 distinct CDR3 sequences; more than 13% were seen once. The same specimen was also included in a second study, on T cells in Graves' hyperthyroidism and ophthalmopathy. That report notes: Diagnostic decisions used clinical symptoms, serum thyroxine and TRAb, thyroid ultrasound and orbital computed tomography. The HTBI primer set drove a first-round RT-PCR of the TCR CDR3.

This clonotype was obtained from a woman in her thirties with Graves disease. This chain connects TRBV6-2 or TRBV6-3 to TRBJ1-1, with 7 bases matching TRBD1. The material was peripheral blood mononuclear cells (PBMCs), obtained at new diagnosis, from a patient treated with antithyroid drugs. CDR3 residues: CASSLKGQITEAFF. The DNA of the CDR3 is TGTGCCAGCAGTTTAAAGGGACAGATCACTGAAGCTTTCTTT.